A selection of T cell receptor beta chains follows, all from one sample in a study of shared clonotypes between healthy human individuals. TCRdb keeps only in-frame clones here, not all; method: immunoSEQ multiplex PCR. The profile shows about half a million clones, about 84% of them singletons. Material for sequencing was PBMCs. The receptors here all came from a woman aged 40 to 50 in good health. Some clones in this sample may be carry-over from other donors' samples. Each CDR3 is given with its conserved first and last residue. Fields, in order: V gene, clone size, J gene, D gene, CDR3 DNA, CDR3 protein. A D gene is named only where the DNA matches it firmly. Some rows have no size entry. The others give once, few or many, or a class for an expanded clone.

v_call: TRBV5-5; clone_size: many; j_call: TRBJ2-7; d_call: .; cdr3_nt: TGTGCCAGCAGCCGACATGAAGGGGAGCAGTACTTC; cdr3_aa: CASSRHEGEQYF
v_call: TRBV30; clone_size: .; j_call: TRBJ2-1; d_call: .; cdr3_nt: TGTGCCTGGAGTGTACTGGGGCGGCGCCGAGCCAATGAGCAGTTCTTC; cdr3_aa: CAWSVLGRRRANEQFF
v_call: TRBV27; clone_size: once; j_call: TRBJ2-1; d_call: .; cdr3_nt: TGTGCCAGCAGTTTATCCGGCAGTGGGGCCTACAATGAGCAGTTCTTC; cdr3_aa: CASSLSGSGAYNEQFF
v_call: TRBV25-1; clone_size: .; j_call: TRBJ1-2; d_call: .; cdr3_nt: TGTGCCAGCAGTCGCCAGGGGAGGGATGGCTACACCTTC; cdr3_aa: CASSRQGRDGYTF
v_call: TRBV13; clone_size: .; j_call: TRBJ2-3; d_call: .; cdr3_nt: TGTGCCAGCAGCCCCGAGTGGGGAGATACGCAGTATTTT; cdr3_aa: CASSPEWGDTQYF
v_call: TRBV7-8; clone_size: few; j_call: TRBJ1-2; d_call: .; cdr3_nt: TGTGCCAGCAGCTTAGCGCTATTAGGGGAGGGTGGCTACACCTTC; cdr3_aa: CASSLALLGEGGYTF
v_call: TRBV15; clone_size: .; j_call: TRBJ2-7; d_call: TRBD2; cdr3_nt: TGTGCCACCAGCCTTCAATGGGAGGGCTCCTACGAGCAGTACTTC; cdr3_aa: CATSLQWEGSYEQYF
v_call: TRBV29-1; clone_size: .; j_call: TRBJ2-3; d_call: .; cdr3_nt: TGCAGCGTTTCCCTAGCAGTAGATACGCAGTATTTT; cdr3_aa: CSVSLAVDTQYF
v_call: TRBV4-2; clone_size: many; j_call: TRBJ2-7; d_call: .; cdr3_nt: TGTGCCAGCAGCCAAGATCGAGGAGCGCCCTCCTACGAGCAGTACTTC; cdr3_aa: CASSQDRGAPSYEQYF
v_call: TRBV2; clone_size: .; j_call: TRBJ2-5; d_call: .; cdr3_nt: TGTGCCAGCAGTCAGGGACTCAAAACGCAAGAGACCCAGTACTTC; cdr3_aa: CASSQGLKTQETQYF
v_call: TRBV6-9; clone_size: once; j_call: TRBJ2-7; d_call: .; cdr3_nt: TGTGCCAGCAGCCCGGGGAGGTGGATTGAGCAGTACTTC; cdr3_aa: CASSPGRWIEQYF
v_call: TRBV5-1; clone_size: .; j_call: TRBJ2-1; d_call: TRBD2; cdr3_nt: TGCGCCAGCAGCTTGGGACTAGCGGGACCTAATGAGCAGTTCTTC; cdr3_aa: CASSLGLAGPNEQFF
v_call: TRBV6-1; clone_size: few; j_call: TRBJ2-5; d_call: TRBD1; cdr3_nt: TGTGCCAGCAGTGAAATCGGGACAGGGGCAGAGACCCAGTACTTC; cdr3_aa: CASSEIGTGAETQYF
v_call: TRBV29-1; clone_size: .; j_call: TRBJ2-1; d_call: .; cdr3_nt: TGCAGCGTTGAAGGGGGGAGCGGAGTCCGGGATGAGCAGTTCTTC; cdr3_aa: CSVEGGSGVRDEQFF
v_call: TRBV7-8; clone_size: .; j_call: TRBJ1-5; d_call: TRBD1; cdr3_nt: TGTGCCAGCAGCCTCCTCGGGACAGGCTTTGATTCTCAGCCCCAGCATTTT; cdr3_aa: CASSLLGTGFDSQPQHF
v_call: TRBV5-6; clone_size: .; j_call: TRBJ1-1; d_call: .; cdr3_nt: TGTGCCAGCAGCTTGAACAGGGAGACTGAAGCTTTCTTT; cdr3_aa: CASSLNRETEAFF
v_call: TRBV6-1; clone_size: once; j_call: TRBJ2-7; d_call: .; cdr3_nt: TGTGCCAGCAGTGAAAACAGGGCATGGGGAGGCGAGCAGTACTTC; cdr3_aa: CASSENRAWGGEQYF
v_call: TRBV7-2; clone_size: .; j_call: TRBJ2-3; d_call: .; cdr3_nt: TGTGCCAGCAGTTTAGGAGGGGGACACCCTAGCACAGATACGCAGTATTTT; cdr3_aa: CASSLGGGHPSTDTQYF
v_call: TRBV10-2; clone_size: once; j_call: TRBJ1-2; d_call: .; cdr3_nt: TGCGCCAGCAGTCTCACCTACGATCGAGGCTACACCTTC; cdr3_aa: CASSLTYDRGYTF
v_call: TRBV10-2; clone_size: .; j_call: TRBJ2-7; d_call: .; cdr3_nt: TGCGCCAGCAGTGAGAGGGGCTTCTCCTACGAGCAGTACTTC; cdr3_aa: CASSERGFSYEQYF
v_call: TRBV5-4; clone_size: .; j_call: TRBJ1-1; d_call: .; cdr3_nt: TGTGCCAGCAGCTTGAGGGTAGGGCCCCGTCGGGCTTTCTTT; cdr3_aa: CASSLRVGPRRAFF
v_call: TRBV15; clone_size: many; j_call: TRBJ2-2; d_call: .; cdr3_nt: TGTGCCACCAGCCCCTCCACAGGGCGCGGGGAGCTGTTTTTT; cdr3_aa: CATSPSTGRGELFF
v_call: TRBV30; clone_size: .; j_call: TRBJ1-1; d_call: TRBD1; cdr3_nt: TGTGCCTGGAGCTGGGACAGGGGGAACACTGAAGCTTTCTTT; cdr3_aa: CAWSWDRGNTEAFF
v_call: TRBV5-4; clone_size: .; j_call: TRBJ2-3; d_call: TRBD1; cdr3_nt: TGTGCCAGCAGTGCTGACAGGGGTCGCACAGATACGCAGTATTTT; cdr3_aa: CASSADRGRTDTQYF